Judged by abundance, the clone carrying this T cell receptor (delta chain) is medium-sized. The V gene's germline CDR1 is GEAIGNYY and CDR2 EKD. Trimming removed 3 bases from V and 4 bases from J; junction bases left unmatched: 5. The CDR3 contains 17 residues. This sample stems from a study of gamma-delta chains in newborns, infants, children. Study background: Microbial exposure reportedly drives polyclonal innate γδ T cell expansion after birth.

TCRdb processed the reads again with the CATT caller. The sample yields around 5,400 delta-chain clones, roughly 20% seen once. The clonotype was recovered from a child who was a newborn, infant or young child, either healthy, febrile or measles-vaccinated (not recorded which). Material for sequencing was blood. The chain couples TRDV2 to TRDJ3; 10 nucleotides align to TRDD3. CDR3 coding DNA: TGTGCCTGTGACTTTACTGGGGGATCTTGGGACACCCGACAGATGTTTTTC. This encodes CACDFTGGSWDTRQMFF.